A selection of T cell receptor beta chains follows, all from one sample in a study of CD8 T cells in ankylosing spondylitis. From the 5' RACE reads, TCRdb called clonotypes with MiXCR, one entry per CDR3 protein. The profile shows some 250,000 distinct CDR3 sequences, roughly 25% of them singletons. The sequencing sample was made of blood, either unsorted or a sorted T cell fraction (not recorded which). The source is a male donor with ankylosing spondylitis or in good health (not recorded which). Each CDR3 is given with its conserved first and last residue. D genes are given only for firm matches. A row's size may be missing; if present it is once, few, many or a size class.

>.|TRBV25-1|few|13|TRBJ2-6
TGTGCCAGCTTCCTTCCTGGGGCCAACGTCCTGACTTTC
CASFLPGANVLTF
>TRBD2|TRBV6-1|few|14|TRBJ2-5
TGTGCCAGCAGAAAGCAGCGGGGGCAAGAGACCCAGTACTTC
CASRKQRGQETQYF
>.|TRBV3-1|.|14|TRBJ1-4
TGTGCCAGCAGCCAATGGCAGGGGAATGAAAAACTGTTTTTT
CASSQWQGNEKLFF
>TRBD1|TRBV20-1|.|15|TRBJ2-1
TGCAGTGCTGGGATCGGGACAGGGGGCAATAATGAGCAGTTCTTC
CSAGIGTGGNNEQFF
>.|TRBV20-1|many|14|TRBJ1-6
TGCAGTGCTAGAGAGGGGAGGGTGAAGTCACCCCTCCACTTT
CSAREGRVKSPLHF
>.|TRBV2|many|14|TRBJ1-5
TGTGCCAGCAGCGAGAACAGGGACGATCAGCCCCAGCATTTT
CASSENRDDQPQHF
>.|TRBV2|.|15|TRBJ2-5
TGTGCCAGCAGGGGGCCGGGGGGCCATCCGGAGACCCAGTACTTC
CASRGPGGHPETQYF
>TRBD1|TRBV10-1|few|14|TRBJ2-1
TGCGCCAGCAGTGAGCCCGGGACAGGGAGCGAGCAGTTCTTC
CASSEPGTGSEQFF
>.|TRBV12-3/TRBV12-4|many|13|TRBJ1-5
TGTGCCAGCAGTTTGGACGGAAATCAGCCCCAGCATTTT
CASSLDGNQPQHF
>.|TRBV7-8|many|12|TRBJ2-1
TGTGCCAGCAGCCGAACTTACAATGAGCAGTTCTTC
CASSRTYNEQFF
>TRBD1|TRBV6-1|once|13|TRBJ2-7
TGTGCCAGCACCAAGACAGGGAAATCCGAGCAGTACTTC
CASTKTGKSEQYF
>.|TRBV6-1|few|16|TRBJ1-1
TGTGCCAGCAGATCCCTAGGTGGGACACCGAACACTGAAGCTTTCTTT
CASRSLGGTPNTEAFF
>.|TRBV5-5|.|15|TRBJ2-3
TGTGCCAGCAGCTTGCAGGGGGGACCCTACCATACGCAGTATTTT
CASSLQGGPYHTQYF
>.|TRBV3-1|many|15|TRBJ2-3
TGTGCCAGCAGCCAAGAAATGGGACCCACAGATACGCAGTATTTT
CASSQEMGPTDTQYF
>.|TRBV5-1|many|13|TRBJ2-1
TGCGCCAGCAGCGCGGACGTCTACAATGAGCAGTTCTTC
CASSADVYNEQFF
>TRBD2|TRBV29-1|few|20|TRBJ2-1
TGCAGCGTTGAATCGTACCGGGGGGGGACCGCGGGACTCGTATACAATGAGCAGTTCTTC
CSVESYRGGTAGLVYNEQFF
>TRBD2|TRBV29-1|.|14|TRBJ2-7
TGCAGCGTTGTTTTGGGGGGGGGTTCCTACGAGCAGTACTTC
CSVVLGGGSYEQYF
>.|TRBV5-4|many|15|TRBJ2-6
TGTGCCAGCAGCCCTCCAAGGACTGGGGCCAACGTCCTGACTTTC
CASSPPRTGANVLTF
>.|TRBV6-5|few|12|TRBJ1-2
TGTGCCAGCAGCCGTGACAGCGGTGGCTACACCTTC
CASSRDSGGYTF
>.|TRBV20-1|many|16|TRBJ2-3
TGCAGTGCTAGTGTACTGTCCAGCTCTCTCACAGATACGCAGTATTTT
CSASVLSSSLTDTQYF
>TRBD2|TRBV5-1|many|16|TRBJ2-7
TGCGCCAGCAGCTTACTAGCGGGGCCGAGCTCCTACGAGCAGTACTTC
CASSLLAGPSSYEQYF
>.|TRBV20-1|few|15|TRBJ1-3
TGCAGTGCTACTACAGGGTTCAGCTCTGGAAACACCATATATTTT
CSATTGFSSGNTIYF
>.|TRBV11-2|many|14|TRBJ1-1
TGTGCCAGCAGCTTGGGACACCTGAACACTGAAGCTTTCTTT
CASSLGHLNTEAFF
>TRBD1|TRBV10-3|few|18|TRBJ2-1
TGTGCCATCAGTGAATACCCCCCCGGAACAGGGGGCAGGAATGAGCAGTTCTTC
CAISEYPPGTGGRNEQFF
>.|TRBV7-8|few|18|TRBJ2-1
TGTGCCAGCAGCCCCCGTGTTGGAGGACAACCCTCCTACAATGAGCAGTTCTTC
CASSPRVGGQPSYNEQFF
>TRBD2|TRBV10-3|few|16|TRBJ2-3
TGTGCCATCACCCCCGGGACTAGCGGAAGCACAGATACGCAGTATTTT
CAITPGTSGSTDTQYF
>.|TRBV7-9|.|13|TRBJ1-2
TGTGCCAGCACCACAGGGTCTTCTCGGGGCTACACCTTC
CASTTGSSRGYTF
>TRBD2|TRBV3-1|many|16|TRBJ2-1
TGTGCCAGCAGCCAAGGATTGGCGGGGGGGCGTGTTGAGCAGTTCTTC
CASSQGLAGGRVEQFF
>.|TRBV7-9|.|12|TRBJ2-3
TGTGCCAGCAGCCTCGACTCAGATACGCAGTATTTT
CASSLDSDTQYF
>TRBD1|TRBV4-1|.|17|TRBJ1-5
TGCGCCAGCAGCCAAGGGGGGACAGGGGGCCTGGGTCAGCCCCAGCATTTT
CASSQGGTGGLGQPQHF
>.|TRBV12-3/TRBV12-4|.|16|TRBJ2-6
TGTGCCAGCACGCGAGGGAGCCGATCTGGGGCCAACGTCCTGACTTTC
CASTRGSRSGANVLTF
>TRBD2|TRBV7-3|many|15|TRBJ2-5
TGTGCCAGCAGCTTAGGTTTTGGGGGGGATGAGACCCAGTACTTC
CASSLGFGGDETQYF
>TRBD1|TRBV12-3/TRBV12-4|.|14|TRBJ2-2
TGTGCCAGCACCAGGACAGGCGAGTCCGGGGAGCTGTTTTTT
CASTRTGESGELFF
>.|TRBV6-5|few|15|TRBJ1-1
TGTGCCAGCAGTTACGGCTCATCCGCGGACACTGAAGCTTTCTTT
CASSYGSSADTEAFF
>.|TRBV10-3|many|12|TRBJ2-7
TGTGCCATCAGTGACGCAGCGGACGAGCAGTACTTC
CAISDAADEQYF
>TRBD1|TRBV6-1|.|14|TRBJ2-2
TGTGCCAGCCGAGGACAGGGTGGGACCGGGGAGCTGTTTTTT
CASRGQGGTGELFF
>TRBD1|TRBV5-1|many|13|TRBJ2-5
TGCGCCAGCAGCTCTCAGGGGGCTGAGACCCAGTACTTC
CASSSQGAETQYF
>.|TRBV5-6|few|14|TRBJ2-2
TGTGCCAGCAGCTTGGATACAGGGCAAGGGGAGCTGTTTTTT
CASSLDTGQGELFF
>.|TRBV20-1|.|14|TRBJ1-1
TGCAGTGCCCAAGATGGGGGGATGAACACTGAAGCTTTCTTT
CSAQDGGMNTEAFF
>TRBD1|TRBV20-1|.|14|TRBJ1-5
TGCAGTGCTACCCGGGACAGCCTCAATCAGCCCCAGCATTTT
CSATRDSLNQPQHF
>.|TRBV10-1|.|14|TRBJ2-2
TGCGCCAGCAGTGAGGCACCGACAGCCGGAGAGCTGTTTTTT
CASSEAPTAGELFF
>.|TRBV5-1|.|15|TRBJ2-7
TGCGCCAGCAGCTTGGTGTCAGGGGATACCTACGAGCAGTACTTC
CASSLVSGDTYEQYF
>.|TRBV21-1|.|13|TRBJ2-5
TGTGCCAGCGAAGAGGCTTTTCAAGAGACCCAGTACTTC
CASEEAFQETQYF